A single sample gave rise to the 13 T cell receptor beta chains below, sequenced in a study of T cell repertoires in cytomegalovirus infection. TCRdb itself ran the reads through MiXCR, one entry per CDR3 protein. The table has roughly 280,000 distinct CDR3 sequences, roughly 13% seen once. Sequencing input: PBMCs. The source of these receptors is a human donor in good health (CMV status not recorded). Some clones in this sample may be carry-over from other donors' samples.

The CDR3 region has the DNA TGCAGTGCTTATACTAGGCTGGATGAGCAGTTCTTC. It encodes CSAYTRLDEQFF. The rearrangement uses TRBV20-1 and TRBJ2-1; TRBD2 might be the D (5 bases). The germline V and J ends were trimmed by 5 bases and 8 bases, with 13 bases remaining between them. Germline values: CDR1 DFQATT, CDR2 SNEGSKA (reference sequence). This CDR3 comprises 12 residues.

This clonotype was seen ten or more times. CDR3 sequence: CASSLGAGGEQYF. CDR3 DNA sequence: TGTGCCAGCAGCTTAGGTGCAGGGGGAGAGCAGTACTTC. The chain combines TRBV7-8 with TRBJ2-7; 7 bases line up with TRBD1. There are 13 residues in the CDR3. J gave up 7 bases and V 1 base, and 4 bases lay outside the gene matches. Germline CDR1 reads SGHVS; CDR2 reads FQNEAQ.

Ten or more counts support this clonotype. The CDR3, as DNA: TGCAGCGTCGAAAGCGGGAGAAGAGATACGCAGTATTTT. Translating gives CSVESGRRDTQYF. The chain joins TRBV29-1 to TRBJ2-3, with TRBD2 identical over 8 bases. The CDR3 covers 13 residues. Trimming cost V 6 bases and J 5 bases; bases outside gene matches: 7. Germline V gene data show CDR1 as SQVTM and CDR2 as ANQGSEA.

In this sample, this clonotype turned up many times. The chain uses TRBV7-2 and TRBJ2-5; D gene unclear. The CDR3 extends over 15 amino acids. V was clipped by 6 bases and J by 4 bases, with 18 bases between them. Germline V gene data show CDR1 as SGHTA and CDR2 as FQGNSA. The CDR3 DNA reads as TGTGCCAGCAGGGCCGTGGCGGCTCCTCGAGAGACCCAGTACTTC. Residues: CASRAVAAPRETQYF.

The chain joins TRBV20-1 to TRBJ2-4; tentative D call: TRBD1 (5 bases). The V gene lost 3 bases and the J gene lost 1 base, with 13 bases spanning the gap. The CDR3 has 15 residues. CDR1 and CDR2 from the germline V gene are DFQATT and SNEGSKA (reference sequence). The CDR3 here is CSARGPLAAKNIQYF. CDR3 in DNA: TGCAGTGCTAGGGGGCCCTTGGCCGCCAAAAACATTCAGTACTTC.

This rearrangement joins TRBV29-1 to TRBJ2-5; a possible D gene is TRBD1 (5 bases). CDR1 and CDR2 (germline): SQVTM, ANQGSEA. Trimming pared 3 bases from V and 3 bases from J, leaving 8 bases between. The CDR3 totals 12 residues. CDR3 DNA sequence: TGCAGCGTTGATCCCAGGGAAGAGACCCAGTACTTC. Its protein is CSVDPREETQYF.

This clonotype occurred a few times. The gene calls are TRBV29-1 and TRBJ2-7; the match to TRBD2 covers 8 bases. In germline, CDR1 is SQVTM, CDR2 ANQGSEA. V shed 7 bases, J shed 6 bases, and the junction held 11 bases outside the gene matches. CDR3 length: 13 amino acids. Here the CDR3 reads CSAHDREGGEQYF. DNA for the CDR3: TGCAGCGCGCATGATCGGGAGGGCGGCGAGCAGTACTTC.

This clonotype was picked up many times. The J gene is TRBJ2-7, the V gene TRBV12-3 or TRBV12-4; 9 bases are shared with TRBD1. Trimming removed 7 bases from V and 5 bases from J; junction bases left unmatched: 9. The CDR3 is 14 residues long. The CDR3 region has the DNA TGTGCCAGCACCGACGGGACAGGGATCCACGAGCAGTACTTC. Translated, it gives CASTDGTGIHEQYF.

This clonotype was picked up many times. The chain is built from TRBV7-3 and TRBJ2-2, with 8 bases matching TRBD2. Germline V lookup: CDR1 SGHTA, CDR2 FQGTGA. V gave up 2 bases and J gave up 0 bases; unmatched junction bases: 8. CDR3 length: 18 residues. The CDR3 region has the DNA TGTGCCAGCAGCTTATCACGTCCGGGGGGGGCGAACACCGGGGAGCTGTTTTTT. Translated: CASSLSRPGGANTGELFF. The full variable domain, in which reference TRBV7-3 and TRBJ2-2 provide the parts outside the CDR3, is GAGVSQTPSNKVTEKGKYVELRCDPISGHTALYWYRQSLGQGPEFLIYFQGTGAADDSGLPNDRFFAVRPEGSVSTLKIQRTERGDSAVYLCASSLSRPGGANTGELFFGEGSRLTVL.

At least ten counts were recorded for this clonotype. The chain employs TRBV7-2 and TRBJ1-5, with 7 bases that match TRBD1. V lost 5 bases to trimming and J lost 3 bases; unmatched junction nucleotides: 10. Germline CDR1 is SGHTA and CDR2 is FQGNSA. This CDR3 is 16 amino acids long. This CDR3 reads CASSRQGGGSNQPQHF. DNA for the CDR3: TGTGCCAGCAGCCGCCAGGGAGGGGGCTCCAATCAGCCCCAGCATTTT.

This clonotype has a count of ten or more. This sequence joins TRBV7-2 and TRBJ2-3; TRBD2 aligns across 12 bases. Germline trimming cut 3 bases from V and 2 bases from J; bases unmatched to any gene: 15. This CDR3 region has 20 residues. CDR1 is SGHTA, CDR2 FQGNSA, per germline. DNA for the CDR3: TGTGCCAGCAGCTTCAGACCTCTATCCGGACTAGCGGGAATCACAGATACGCAGTATTTT. Its translation: CASSFRPLSGLAGITDTQYF.

This clonotype was detected once. The chain combines TRBV15 with TRBJ2-1; possible D gene TRBD1, 5 bases. Germline assignment: CDR1 LNHNV and CDR2 YYDKDF (reference sequence). The CDR3 extends over 13 amino acids. The V end lost 4 bases, the J end lost 4 bases, and 8 bases lay between the germline ends. CDR3 loop: CATSKGNYNEQFF. DNA of the CDR3: TGTGCCACCAGCAAGGGGAATTACAATGAGCAGTTCTTC.

This rearrangement joins TRBV5-1 to TRBJ2-1, with 7 bases matching TRBD1. Per the germline V gene, CDR1 is SGHRS and CDR2 is YFSETQ. The CDR3 extends over 15 amino acids. The ends lost 4 bases at V and 5 bases at J; junction bases unmatched: 9. Here the CDR3 reads CASSGTDRFNNEQFF. CDR3 sequence (DNA): TGCGCCAGCAGCGGGACGGACAGGTTTAACAATGAGCAGTTCTTC.